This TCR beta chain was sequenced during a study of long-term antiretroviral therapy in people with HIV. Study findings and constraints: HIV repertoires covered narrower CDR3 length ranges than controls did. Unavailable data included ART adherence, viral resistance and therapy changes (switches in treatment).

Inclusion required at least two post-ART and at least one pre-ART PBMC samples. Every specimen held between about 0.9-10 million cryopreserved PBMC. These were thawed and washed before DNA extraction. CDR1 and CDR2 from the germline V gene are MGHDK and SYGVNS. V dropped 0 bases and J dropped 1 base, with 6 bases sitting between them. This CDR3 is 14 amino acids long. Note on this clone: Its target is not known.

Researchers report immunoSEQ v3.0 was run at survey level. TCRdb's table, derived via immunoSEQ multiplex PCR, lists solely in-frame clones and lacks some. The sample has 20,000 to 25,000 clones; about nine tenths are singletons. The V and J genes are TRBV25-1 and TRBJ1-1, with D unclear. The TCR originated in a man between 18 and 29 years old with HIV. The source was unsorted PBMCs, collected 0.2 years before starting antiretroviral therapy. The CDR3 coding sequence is TGTGCCAGCAGTGAATATGGAGAGAACACTGAAGCTTTCTTT. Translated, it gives CASSEYGENTEAFF.